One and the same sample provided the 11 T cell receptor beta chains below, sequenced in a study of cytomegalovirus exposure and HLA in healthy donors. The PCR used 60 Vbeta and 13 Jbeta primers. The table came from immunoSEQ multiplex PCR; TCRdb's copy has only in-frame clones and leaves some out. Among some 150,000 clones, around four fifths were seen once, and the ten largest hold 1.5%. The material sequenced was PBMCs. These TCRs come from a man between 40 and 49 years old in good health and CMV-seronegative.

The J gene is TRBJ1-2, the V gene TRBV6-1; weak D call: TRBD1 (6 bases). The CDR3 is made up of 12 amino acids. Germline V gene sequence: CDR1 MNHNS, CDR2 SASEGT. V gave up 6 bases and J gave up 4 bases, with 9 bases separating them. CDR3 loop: CASRQGPYGYTF. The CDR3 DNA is TGTGCCAGCAGACAGGGCCCCTATGGCTACACCTTC.

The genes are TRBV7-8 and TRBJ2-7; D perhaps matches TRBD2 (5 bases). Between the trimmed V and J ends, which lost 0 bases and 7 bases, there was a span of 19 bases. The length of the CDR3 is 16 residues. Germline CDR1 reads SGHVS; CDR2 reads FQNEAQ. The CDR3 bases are TGTGCCAGCAGCTTAGCGCGGGTGGGCTCCCCTTTAGAGCAGTACTTC. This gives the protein CASSLARVGSPLEQYF.

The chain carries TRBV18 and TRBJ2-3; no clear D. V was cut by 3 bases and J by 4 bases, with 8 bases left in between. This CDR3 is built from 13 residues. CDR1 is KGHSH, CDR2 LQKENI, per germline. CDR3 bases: TGTGCCAGCTCACCCGACTTTGCAGATACGCAGTATTTT. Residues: CASSPDFADTQYF.

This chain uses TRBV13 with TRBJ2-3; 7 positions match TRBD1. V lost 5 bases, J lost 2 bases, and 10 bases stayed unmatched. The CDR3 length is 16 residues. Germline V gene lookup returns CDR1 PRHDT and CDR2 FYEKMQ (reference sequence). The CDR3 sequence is CASSLGQAGPTDTQYF. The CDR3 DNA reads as TGTGCCAGCAGCCTCGGACAGGCCGGGCCCACAGATACGCAGTATTTT.

The CDR3 DNA follows: TGCGCCAGCAGCCCCGGACAGGGGGCATACGAGCAGTACTTC. It yields the protein CASSPGQGAYEQYF. The chain combines TRBV4-3 with TRBJ2-7, with 11 bases aligning to TRBD1. Germline values: CDR1 LGHNA, CDR2 YSLEER. V lost 4 bases and J lost 4; bases outside the gene matches: 3. The CDR3 spans 14 residues.

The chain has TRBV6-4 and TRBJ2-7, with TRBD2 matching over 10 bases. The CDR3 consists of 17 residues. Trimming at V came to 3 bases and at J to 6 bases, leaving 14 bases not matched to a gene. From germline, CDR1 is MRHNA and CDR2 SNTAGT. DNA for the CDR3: TGTGCCAGCAGTGAAGAGGGACTAGCGAGCCAGGGGGTCGAGCAGTACTTC. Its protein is CASSEEGLASQGVEQYF.

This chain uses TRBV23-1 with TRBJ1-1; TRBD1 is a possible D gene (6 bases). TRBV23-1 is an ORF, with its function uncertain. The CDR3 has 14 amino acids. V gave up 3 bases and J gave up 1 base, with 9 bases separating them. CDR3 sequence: CASSHTGKNTEAFF. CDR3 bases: TGCGCCAGCAGTCATACAGGGAAGAACACTGAAGCTTTCTTT.

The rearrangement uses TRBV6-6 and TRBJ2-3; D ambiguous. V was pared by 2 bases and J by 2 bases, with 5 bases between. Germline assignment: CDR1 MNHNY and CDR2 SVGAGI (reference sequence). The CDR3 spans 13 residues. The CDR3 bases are TGTGCCAGCAGTTACGCGCCCACAGATACGCAGTATTTT. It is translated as CASSYAPTDTQYF.

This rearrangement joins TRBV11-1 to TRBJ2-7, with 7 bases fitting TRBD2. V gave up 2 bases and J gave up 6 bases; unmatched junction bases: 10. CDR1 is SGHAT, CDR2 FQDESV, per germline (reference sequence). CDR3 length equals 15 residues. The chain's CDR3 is CASSLSPPTSAEQYF. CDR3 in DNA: TGTGCCAGCAGCTTATCCCCCCCCACTAGCGCCGAGCAGTACTTC.

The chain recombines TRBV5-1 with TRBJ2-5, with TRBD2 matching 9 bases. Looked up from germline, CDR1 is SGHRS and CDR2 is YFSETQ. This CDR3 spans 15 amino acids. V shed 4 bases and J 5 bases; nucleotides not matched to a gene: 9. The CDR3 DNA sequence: TGCGCCAGCAGCACCGGGACTAGCACAAAGGAGACCCAGTACTTC. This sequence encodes CASSTGTSTKETQYF. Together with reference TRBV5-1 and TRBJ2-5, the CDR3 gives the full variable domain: KAGVTQTPRYLIKTRGQQVTLSCSPISGHRSVSWYQQTPGQGLQFLFEYFSETQRNKGNFPGRFSGRQFSNSRSEMNVSTLELGDSALYLCASSTGTSTKETQYFGPGTRLLVL.

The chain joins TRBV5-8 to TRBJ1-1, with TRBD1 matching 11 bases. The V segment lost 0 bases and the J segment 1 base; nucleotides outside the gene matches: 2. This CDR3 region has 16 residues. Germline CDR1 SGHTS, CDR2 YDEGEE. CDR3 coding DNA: TGTGCCAGCAGCTTGGTAGGGACAGGGGGGAACACTGAAGCTTTCTTT. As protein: CASSLVGTGGNTEAFF.